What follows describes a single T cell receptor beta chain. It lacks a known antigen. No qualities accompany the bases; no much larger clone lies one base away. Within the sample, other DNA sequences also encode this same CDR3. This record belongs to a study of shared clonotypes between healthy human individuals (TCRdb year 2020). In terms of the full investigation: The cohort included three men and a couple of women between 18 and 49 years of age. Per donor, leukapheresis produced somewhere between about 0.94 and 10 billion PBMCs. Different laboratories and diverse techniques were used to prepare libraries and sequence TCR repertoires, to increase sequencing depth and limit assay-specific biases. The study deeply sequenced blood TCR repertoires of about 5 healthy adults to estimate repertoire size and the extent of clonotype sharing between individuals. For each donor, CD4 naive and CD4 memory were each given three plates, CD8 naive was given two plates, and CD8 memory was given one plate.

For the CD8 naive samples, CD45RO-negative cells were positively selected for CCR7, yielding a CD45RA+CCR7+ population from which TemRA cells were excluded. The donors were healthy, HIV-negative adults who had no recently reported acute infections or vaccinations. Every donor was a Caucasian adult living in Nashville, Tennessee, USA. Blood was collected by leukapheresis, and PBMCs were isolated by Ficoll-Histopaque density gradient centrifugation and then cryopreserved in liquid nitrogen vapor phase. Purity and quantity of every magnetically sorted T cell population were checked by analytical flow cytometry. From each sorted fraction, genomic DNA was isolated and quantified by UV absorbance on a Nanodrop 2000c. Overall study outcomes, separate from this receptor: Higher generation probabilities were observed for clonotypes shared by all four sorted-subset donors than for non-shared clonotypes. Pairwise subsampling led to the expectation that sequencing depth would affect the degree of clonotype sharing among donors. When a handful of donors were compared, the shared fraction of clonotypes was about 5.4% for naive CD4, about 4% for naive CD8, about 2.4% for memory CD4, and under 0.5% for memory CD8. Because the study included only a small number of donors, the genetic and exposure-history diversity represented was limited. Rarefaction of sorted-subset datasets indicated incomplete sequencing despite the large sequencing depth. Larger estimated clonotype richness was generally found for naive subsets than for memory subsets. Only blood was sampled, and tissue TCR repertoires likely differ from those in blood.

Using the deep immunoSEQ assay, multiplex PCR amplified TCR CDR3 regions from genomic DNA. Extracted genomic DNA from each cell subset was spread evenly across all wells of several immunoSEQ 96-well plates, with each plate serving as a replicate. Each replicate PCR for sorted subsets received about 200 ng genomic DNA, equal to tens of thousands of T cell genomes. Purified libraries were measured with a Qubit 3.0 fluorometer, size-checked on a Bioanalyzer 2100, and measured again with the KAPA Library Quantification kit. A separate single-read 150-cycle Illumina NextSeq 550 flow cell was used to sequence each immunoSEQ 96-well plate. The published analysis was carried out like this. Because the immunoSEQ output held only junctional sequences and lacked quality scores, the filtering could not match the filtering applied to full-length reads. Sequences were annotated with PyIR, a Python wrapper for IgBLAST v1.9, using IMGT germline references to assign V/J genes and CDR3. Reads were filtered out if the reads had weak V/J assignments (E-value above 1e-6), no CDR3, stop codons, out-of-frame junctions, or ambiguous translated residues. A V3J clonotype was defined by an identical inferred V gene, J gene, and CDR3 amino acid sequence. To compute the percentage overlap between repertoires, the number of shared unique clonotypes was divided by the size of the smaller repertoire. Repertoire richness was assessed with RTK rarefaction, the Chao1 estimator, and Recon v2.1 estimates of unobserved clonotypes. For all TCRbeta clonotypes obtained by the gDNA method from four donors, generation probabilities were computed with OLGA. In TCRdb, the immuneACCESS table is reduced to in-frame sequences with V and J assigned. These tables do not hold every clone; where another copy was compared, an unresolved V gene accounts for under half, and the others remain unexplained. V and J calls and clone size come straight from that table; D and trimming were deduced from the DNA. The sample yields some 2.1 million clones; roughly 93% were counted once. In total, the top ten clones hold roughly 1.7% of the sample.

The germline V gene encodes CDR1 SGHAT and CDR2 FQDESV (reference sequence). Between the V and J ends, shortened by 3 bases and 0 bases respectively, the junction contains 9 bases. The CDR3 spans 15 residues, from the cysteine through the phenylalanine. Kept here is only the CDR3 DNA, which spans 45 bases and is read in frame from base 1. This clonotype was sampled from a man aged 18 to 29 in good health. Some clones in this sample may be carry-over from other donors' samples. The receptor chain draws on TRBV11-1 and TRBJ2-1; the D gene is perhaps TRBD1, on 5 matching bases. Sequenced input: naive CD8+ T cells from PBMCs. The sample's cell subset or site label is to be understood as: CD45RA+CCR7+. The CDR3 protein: CASSFGQGSYNEQFF. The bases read TGTGCCAGCAGCTTTGGGCAGGGCTCCTACAATGAGCAGTTCTTC.